The source of this T cell receptor beta chain is a study of CD8+ T cells in alopecia areata. Study at large: Oral tofacitinib (5 to 10 mg twice daily) was administered to treated patients. Findings and caveats of the study: Normal skin's resident alphabeta T cells are also sequenced in scalp samples. Scalp and blood samples kept many expanded lesional clones throughout tofacitinib.

cDNA reverse transcribed from extracted RNA served as the sequencing template. Produced via immunoSEQ multiplex PCR; TCRdb's table is partial and in-frame only. Seen here are around 190,000 clones, under 80% observed once, and the top ten hold approximately 1.4%. As regards this clone: Its specificity is not known.

This CDR3 has 13 amino acids. V dropped 6 bases and J dropped 4; count of bases not matched to a gene: 4. The germline gives CDR1 MNHNY, CDR2 SVGAGI (reference sequence). The treatment: oral pan-JAK inhibitor, 5-10 mg twice daily. Sorted out of PBMCs were CD4+ T cells and CD8+ T cells. This receptor was taken from a human donor with alopecia areata. This specimen was CD4+ T cells sorted from blood, taken between weeks 49 and 50, from a patient treated with tofacitinib. The V call is TRBV6-6, the J call TRBJ1-2, with 8 bases aligning to TRBD1. The CDR3 here is CASSPDRVYGYTF. The CDR3 bases are TGTGCCAGCAGCCCGGACAGGGTCTATGGCTACACCTTC.